Listed below are T cell receptor beta chains from one sample, sequenced in a study of blood T cell repertoires in COVID-19. TCRdb's table, derived via immunoSEQ multiplex PCR, lists solely in-frame clones and lacks some. The table has 60,000 to 75,000 clones, approximately 85% seen once. Sequenced material: peripheral blood. Receptors were obtained from a human donor in a cohort sampled during active COVID-19. CDR3s include the opening cysteine and the closing phenylalanine or tryptophan. The order of the fields is CDR3 length, V gene, J gene, CDR3 protein.

len: 15
v_gene: TRBV18
j_gene: TRBJ1-2
CDR3aa: CASSLSTGEVRGYTF

len: 14
v_gene: TRBV10-3
j_gene: TRBJ1-2
CDR3aa: CAVLTRTGEYGYTF

len: 13
v_gene: TRBV5-7
j_gene: TRBJ1-1
CDR3aa: CASSLDRGSEAFF

len: 14
v_gene: TRBV20-1
j_gene: TRBJ1-5
CDR3aa: CSATDPRAAQPQHF

len: 17
v_gene: TRBV11-3
j_gene: TRBJ2-3
CDR3aa: CASSGKGDRGLTDTQYF

len: 14
v_gene: TRBV7-2
j_gene: TRBJ1-2
CDR3aa: CASSFVGQEGGYTF

len: 12
v_gene: TRBV20-1
j_gene: TRBJ1-2
CDR3aa: CSASTGGPGYTF

len: 14
v_gene: TRBV27
j_gene: TRBJ1-2
CDR3aa: CASSLNGVNYGYTF

len: 17
v_gene: TRBV21-1
j_gene: TRBJ1-5
CDR3aa: CASSKKPSRGGNQPQHF

len: 15
v_gene: TRBV18
j_gene: TRBJ2-7
CDR3aa: CASSPLEGGSYEQYF

len: 13
v_gene: TRBV5-4
j_gene: TRBJ2-3
CDR3aa: CASSSGGGDTQYF

len: 16
v_gene: TRBV5-6
j_gene: TRBJ1-5
CDR3aa: CASSWGGALSNQPQHF

len: 14
v_gene: TRBV15
j_gene: TRBJ1-6
CDR3aa: CATSKLRDNSPLHF

len: 13
v_gene: TRBV7-2
j_gene: TRBJ1-5
CDR3aa: CASSFQEDQPQHF

len: 13
v_gene: TRBV29-1
j_gene: TRBJ1-4
CDR3aa: CSAGQGENEKLFF

len: 17
v_gene: TRBV19
j_gene: TRBJ1-6
CDR3aa: CASSSRTAFLYNSPLHF

len: 16
v_gene: TRBV7-8
j_gene: TRBJ2-5
CDR3aa: CASSSQTSGGAETQYF

len: 16
v_gene: TRBV25-1
j_gene: TRBJ1-6
CDR3aa: CASTAEDNSYNSPLHF

len: 14
v_gene: TRBV7-9
j_gene: TRBJ2-5
CDR3aa: CASSPWDNQETQYF

len: 14
v_gene: TRBV5-1
j_gene: TRBJ2-3
CDR3aa: CASSLDSSTDTQYF

len: 16
v_gene: TRBV3-1/TRBV3-2
j_gene: TRBJ2-2
CDR3aa: CASSQGETSGGGELFF

len: 15
v_gene: TRBV18
j_gene: TRBJ2-3
CDR3aa: CASAAGTGLSDTQYF